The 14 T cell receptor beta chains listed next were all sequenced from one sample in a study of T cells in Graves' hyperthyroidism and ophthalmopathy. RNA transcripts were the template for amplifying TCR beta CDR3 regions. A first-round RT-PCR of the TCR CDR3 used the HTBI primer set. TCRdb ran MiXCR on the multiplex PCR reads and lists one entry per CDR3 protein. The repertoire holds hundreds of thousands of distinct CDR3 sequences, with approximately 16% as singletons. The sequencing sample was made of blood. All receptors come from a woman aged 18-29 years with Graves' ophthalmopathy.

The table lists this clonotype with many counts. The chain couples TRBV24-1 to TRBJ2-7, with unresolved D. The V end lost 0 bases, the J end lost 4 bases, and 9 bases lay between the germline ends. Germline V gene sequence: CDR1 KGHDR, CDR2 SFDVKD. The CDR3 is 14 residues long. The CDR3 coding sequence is TGTGCCACCAGTGATTTGCAGCCGAAATACGAGCAGTACTTC. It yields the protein CATSDLQPKYEQYF.

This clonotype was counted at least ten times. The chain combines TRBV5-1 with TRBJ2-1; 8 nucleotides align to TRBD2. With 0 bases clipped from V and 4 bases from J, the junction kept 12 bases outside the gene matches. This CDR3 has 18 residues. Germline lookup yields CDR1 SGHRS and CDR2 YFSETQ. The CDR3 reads CASSLVLKAGAPYNEQFF. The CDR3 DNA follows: TGCGCCAGCAGCTTGGTTCTGAAAGCGGGAGCCCCTTACAATGAGCAGTTCTTC.

CDR3 in DNA: TGCAGTGCTAGTGACACTAGCGGGGGGGATGAGCAGTTCTTC. Encoded protein: CSASDTSGGDEQFF. The genes are TRBV20-1 and TRBJ2-1; 13 positions match TRBD2. The germline V gene encodes CDR1 DFQATT and CDR2 SNEGSKA (reference sequence). The CDR3 has 14 residues. The junction had 4 bases not matched to a gene; V was cut back by 3 bases and J by 8 bases.

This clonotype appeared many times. The CDR3, as DNA: TGTGCCACCAGTTCGCTGGGACAAGACAATCAGCCCCAGCATTTT. It yields the protein CATSSLGQDNQPQHF. This chain uses TRBV24-1 with TRBJ1-5, with D possibly matching TRBD1 (6 bases). V shed 6 bases and J shed 3 bases, with 14 bases lying between them. The CDR3 has 15 amino acids. The germline V gene has CDR1 KGHDR and CDR2 SFDVKD.

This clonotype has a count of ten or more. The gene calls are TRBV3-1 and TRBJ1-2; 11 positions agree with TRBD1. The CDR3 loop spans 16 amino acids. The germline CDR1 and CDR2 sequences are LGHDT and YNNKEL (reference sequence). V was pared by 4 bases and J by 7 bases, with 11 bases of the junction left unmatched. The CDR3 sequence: CASSRRRTGGDFGYTF. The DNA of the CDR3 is TGTGCCAGCAGCCGCCGCCGGACAGGGGGCGATTTTGGCTACACCTTC.

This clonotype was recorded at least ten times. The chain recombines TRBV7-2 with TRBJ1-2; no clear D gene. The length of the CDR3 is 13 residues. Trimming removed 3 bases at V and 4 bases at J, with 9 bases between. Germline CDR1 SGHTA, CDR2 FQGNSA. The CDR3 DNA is TGTGCCAGCAGCTTTGGACTTGGCTATGGCTACACCTTC. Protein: CASSFGLGYGYTF.

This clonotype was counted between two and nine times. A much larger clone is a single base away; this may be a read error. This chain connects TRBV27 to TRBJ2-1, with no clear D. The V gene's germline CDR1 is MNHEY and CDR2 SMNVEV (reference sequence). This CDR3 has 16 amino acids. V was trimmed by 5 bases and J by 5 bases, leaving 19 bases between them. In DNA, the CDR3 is TGTGCCAGCAGTGATTTAAAGGGAAGCCACCACAATGAGCAGTTCTTC. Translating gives CASSDLKGSHHNEQFF.

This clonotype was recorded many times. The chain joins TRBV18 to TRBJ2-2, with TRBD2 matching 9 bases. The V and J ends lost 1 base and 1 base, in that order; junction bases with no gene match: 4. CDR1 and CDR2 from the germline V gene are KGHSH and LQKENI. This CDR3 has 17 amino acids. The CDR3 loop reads CASSPQTSGGNTGELFF. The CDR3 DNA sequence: TGTGCCAGCTCACCACAGACTAGCGGAGGGAACACCGGGGAGCTGTTTTTT.

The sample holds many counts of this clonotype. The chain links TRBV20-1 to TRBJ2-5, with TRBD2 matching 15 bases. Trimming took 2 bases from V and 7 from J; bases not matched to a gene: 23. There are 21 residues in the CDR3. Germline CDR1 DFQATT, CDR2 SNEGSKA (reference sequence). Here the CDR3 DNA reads TGCAGTGCTAGACCCGGGGGGCGCGGACTAGCGGGAGGGAGCTTCGCCGGGACCCAGTACTTC. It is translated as CSARPGGRGLAGGSFAGTQYF.

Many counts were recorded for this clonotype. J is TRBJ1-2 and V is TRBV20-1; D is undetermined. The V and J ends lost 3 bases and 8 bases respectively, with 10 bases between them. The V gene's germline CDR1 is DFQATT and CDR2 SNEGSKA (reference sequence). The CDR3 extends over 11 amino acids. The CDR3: CSARDEGGYTF. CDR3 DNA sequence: TGCAGTGCTAGGGACGAAGGGGGCTACACCTTC.

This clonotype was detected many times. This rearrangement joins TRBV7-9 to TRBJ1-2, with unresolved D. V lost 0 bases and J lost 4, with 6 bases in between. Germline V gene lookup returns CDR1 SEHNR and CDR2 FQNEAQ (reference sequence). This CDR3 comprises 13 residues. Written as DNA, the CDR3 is TGTGCCAGCAGCTTAGCGCAGAGCTATGGCTACACCTTC. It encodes CASSLAQSYGYTF.

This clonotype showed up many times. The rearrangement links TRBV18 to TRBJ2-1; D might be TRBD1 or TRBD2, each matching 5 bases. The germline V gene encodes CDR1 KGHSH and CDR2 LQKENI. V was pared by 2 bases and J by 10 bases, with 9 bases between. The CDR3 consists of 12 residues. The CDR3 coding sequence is TGTGCCAGCTCACCAACGAGGGGAGAGCAGTTCTTC. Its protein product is CASSPTRGEQFF.

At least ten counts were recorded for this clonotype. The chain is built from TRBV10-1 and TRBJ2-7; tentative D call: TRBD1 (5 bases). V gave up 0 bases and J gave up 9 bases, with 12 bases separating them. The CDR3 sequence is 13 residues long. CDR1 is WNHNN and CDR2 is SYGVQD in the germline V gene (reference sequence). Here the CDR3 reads CASSESTVTGQYF. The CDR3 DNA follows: TGCGCCAGCAGTGAGTCGACCGTCACAGGGCAGTACTTC.

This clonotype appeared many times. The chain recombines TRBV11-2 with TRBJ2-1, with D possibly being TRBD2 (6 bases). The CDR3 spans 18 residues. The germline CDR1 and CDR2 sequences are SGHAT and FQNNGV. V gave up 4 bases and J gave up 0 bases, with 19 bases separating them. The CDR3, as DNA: TGTGCCAGCAGCTCCGACCCGGGCGCGGGGCTCTCCTACAATGAGCAGTTCTTC. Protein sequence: CASSSDPGAGLSYNEQFF. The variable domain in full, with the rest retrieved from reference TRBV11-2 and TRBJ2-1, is EAGVAQSPRYKIIEKRQSVAFWCNPISGHATLYWYQQILGQGPKLLIQFQNNGVVDDSQLPKDRFSAERLKGVDSTLKIQPAKLEDSAVYLCASSSDPGAGLSYNEQFFGPGTRLTVL.